The sequence of this TCR beta chain was determined in a study of vaccination and CD4 T cells after COVID-19. Study details: As control conditions, cultures were given either a CEFX pool serving as positive control, an HIV-1 Nef pool, or no peptide at all.

CDR3 length: 13 residues. V was shortened by 3 bases and J by 0 bases, with 6 bases between the two germline ends. CDR1 MNHEY and CDR2 SMNVEV come from the germline V gene (reference sequence). On this clonotype: The antigen is not known.

CD4+ T cells that had been cultured provided DNA sequenced with the Oncomine TCR Beta short-read assay. A single record per CDR3 protein comes from TCRdb applying MiXCR to the PCR reads. Of around 15,000 distinct CDR3 sequences listed, around 60% are singletons. The treatment denotes: roughly 10-day PBMC culture with coronavirus spike peptide pools or control peptides (ViraFEST assay). Study outcomes and limitations: Within convalescent individuals, 304 out of 307 vaccine-specific clones proved to be spike mono-reactive.

This receptor was taken from a human donor who had recovered from COVID-19. The material sequenced was CD4+ T cells from blood, cultured in vitro. The chain combines TRBV27 with TRBJ2-7, with D uncertain. CDR3 coding DNA: TGTGCCAGCAGTTTTTATAGCTCCTACGAGCAGTACTTC. This codes for CASSFYSSYEQYF.